Shown below are 8 T cell receptor beta chains from a single sample sequenced in a study of blood T cell repertoires in COVID-19. TCRdb keeps only in-frame clones here, not all; method: immunoSEQ multiplex PCR. The data show fewer than 65,000 clones, with 85% seen just once and about 17% held by the top ten. The sample taken for sequencing was peripheral blood. Receptors originate from a human donor in a cohort sampled during active COVID-19.

The chain couples TRBV3-1 (or the pseudogene TRBV3-2) to TRBJ1-1; D unclear. The CDR3 runs to 13 residues. Germline values: CDR1 LGHDT, CDR2 YNNKEL (reference sequence). V was pared by 3 bases and J by 1 base, with 6 bases between. The CDR3 DNA reads TGTGCCAGCAGCCAGAGCCAGAACACTGAAGCTTTCTTT. Amino acids: CASSQSQNTEAFF.

This clone was observed a single time. The V gene is TRBV27, the J gene TRBJ2-7, with TRBD2 matching over 8 bases. The CDR3 sequence is 13 residues long. The V and J ends lost 5 bases and 7 bases, in that order; junction bases with no gene match: 7. Germline V CDR1 and CDR2: MNHEY, SMNVEV (reference sequence). The CDR3 spells CASSPPGGWEQYF. CDR3 nucleotide sequence: TGTGCCAGCAGTCCCCCGGGGGGGTGGGAGCAGTACTTC.

This chain uses TRBV5-1 with TRBJ2-5, with 7 bases lining up with TRBD2. V gave up 1 base and J gave up 3 bases; unmatched junction bases: 3. CDR3 length: 14 amino acids. Germline loops: CDR1 SGHRS, CDR2 YFSETQ. CDR3 in amino acids: CASSLMLAEETQYF. The CDR3 DNA follows: TGCGCCAGCAGCTTGATGCTAGCGGAAGAGACCCAGTACTTC.

The gene calls are TRBV27 and TRBJ2-3; D remains ambiguous. Trimming shortened V by 3 bases and J by 1 base, and 5 bases separated the two germline ends. Germline V lookup: CDR1 MNHEY, CDR2 SMNVEV (reference sequence). The CDR3 is 13 residues long. CDR3 loop: CASSLPGTDTQYF. In DNA, the CDR3 is TGTGCCAGCAGTTTGCCGGGCACAGATACGCAGTATTTT.

V gene TRBV6-5 combines with J gene TRBJ2-1, with 9 bases identical to TRBD1. This CDR3 is 15 amino acids long. The V gene end was trimmed by 4 bases and the J gene end by 8 bases; junction bases not matched to a gene: 9. CDR1 and CDR2 from the germline V gene are MNHEY and SVGAGI. CDR3 DNA sequence: TGTGCCAGCAGTTCTGGCGGGACAGGGCATTATGAGCAGTTCTTC. Residues: CASSSGGTGHYEQFF.

This clone came up once. This chain connects TRBV4-1 to TRBJ2-1; TRBD2 matches at 9 bases. Germline CDR1 is MGHRA and CDR2 is YSYEKL. The V gene end was trimmed by 4 bases and the J gene end by 10 bases; junction bases not matched to a gene: 8. The CDR3 is 14 residues long. The CDR3, as DNA: TGCGCCAGCAGCCTCGCGGGGGGGCCTTGGGAGCAGTTCTTC. Residues: CASSLAGGPWEQFF.

This sequence joins TRBV24-1 and TRBJ2-7; D is ambiguous. CDR1 is KGHDR and CDR2 is SFDVKD in the germline V gene. V lost 4 bases, J lost 1 base, and 10 bases lay in between. This CDR3 spans 14 amino acids. DNA of the CDR3: TGTGCCACCAGTGAGTCGACTGGGTCCTACGAGCAGTACTTC. It codes for CATSESTGSYEQYF.

V and J are TRBV7-2 and TRBJ1-1; tentatively, D is TRBD1 (6 bases). V lost 4 bases, J lost 3 bases, and 9 bases lay in between. Looked up from germline, CDR1 is SGHTA and CDR2 is FQGNSA. The CDR3 covers 13 residues. The CDR3 nucleotides are TGTGCCAGCAGCTGGAACAGGGACACTGAAGCTTTCTTT. Protein: CASSWNRDTEAFF. Together with reference TRBV7-2 and TRBJ1-1, the CDR3 gives the full variable domain: GAGVSQSPSNKVTEKGKDVELRCDPISGHTALYWYRQSLGQGLEFLIYFQGNSAPDKSGLPSDRFSAERTGGSVSTLTIQRTQQEDSAVYLCASSWNRDTEAFFGQGTRLTVV.